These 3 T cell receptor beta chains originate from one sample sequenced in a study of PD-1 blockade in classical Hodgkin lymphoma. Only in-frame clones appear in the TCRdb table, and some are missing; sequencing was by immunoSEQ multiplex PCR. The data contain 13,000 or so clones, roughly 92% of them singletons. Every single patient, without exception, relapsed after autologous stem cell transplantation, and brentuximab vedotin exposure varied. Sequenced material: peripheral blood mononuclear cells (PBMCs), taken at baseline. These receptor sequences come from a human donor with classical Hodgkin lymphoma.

CDR3 sequence (DNA): TGTGCCAGCAGCTTAGACACGAACACCGGGGAGCTGTTTTTT. Encoded protein: CASSLDTNTGELFF. The J gene is TRBJ2-2, the V gene TRBV7-9; D call uncertain. V gave up 1 base and J gave up 0 bases, with 3 bases separating them. There are 14 residues in the CDR3. CDR1 SEHNR and CDR2 FQNEAQ come from the germline V gene (reference sequence). The full variable domain, with the rest looked up from reference TRBV7-9 and TRBJ2-2, is DTGVSQNPRHKITKRGQNVTFRCDPISEHNRLYWYRQTLGQGPEFLTYFQNEAQLEKSRLLSDRFSAERPKGSFSTLEIQRTEQGDSAMYLCASSLDTNTGELFFGEGSRLTVL.

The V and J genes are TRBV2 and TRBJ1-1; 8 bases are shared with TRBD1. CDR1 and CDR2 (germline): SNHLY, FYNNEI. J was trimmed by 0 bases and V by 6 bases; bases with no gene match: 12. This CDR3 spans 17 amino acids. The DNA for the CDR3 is TGTGCCAGCAGCCCTTATCTCCAGGGGGCGGTGAACACTGAAGCTTTCTTT. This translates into CASSPYLQGAVNTEAFF.

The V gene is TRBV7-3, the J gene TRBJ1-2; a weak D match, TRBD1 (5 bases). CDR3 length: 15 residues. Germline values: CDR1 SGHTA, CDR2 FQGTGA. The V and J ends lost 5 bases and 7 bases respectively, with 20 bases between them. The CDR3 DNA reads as TGTGCCAGCAGCCTCCCGGGACGATCTCAAAGTGGCTACACCTTC. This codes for CASSLPGRSQSGYTF.